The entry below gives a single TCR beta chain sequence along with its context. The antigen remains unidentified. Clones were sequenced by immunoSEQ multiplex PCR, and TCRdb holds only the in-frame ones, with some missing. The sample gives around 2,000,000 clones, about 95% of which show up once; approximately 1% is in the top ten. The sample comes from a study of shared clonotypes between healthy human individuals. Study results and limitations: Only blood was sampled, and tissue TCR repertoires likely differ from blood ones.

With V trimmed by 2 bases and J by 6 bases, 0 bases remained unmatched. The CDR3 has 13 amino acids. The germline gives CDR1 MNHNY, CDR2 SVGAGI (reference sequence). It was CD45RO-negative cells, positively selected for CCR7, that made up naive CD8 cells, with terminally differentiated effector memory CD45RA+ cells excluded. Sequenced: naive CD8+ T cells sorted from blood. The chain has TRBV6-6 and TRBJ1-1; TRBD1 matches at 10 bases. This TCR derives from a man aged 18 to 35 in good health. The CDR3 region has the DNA TGTGCCAGCAGTTACGGGACAGGGGCTGAAGCTTTCTTT. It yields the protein CASSYGTGAEAFF.